This is a list of T cell receptor beta chains from one sample in a study of blood T cells in healthy people across ages. MiXCR, applied by TCRdb to the 5' RACE reads, yields one record per CDR3 protein. The sample yields 710,000 or so distinct CDR3 sequences, roughly 30% seen once. Sequences were obtained from blood. The source of these receptors is an elderly woman in good health. Both conserved end residues are part of each CDR3. Fields, in order: V gene, D gene, clone size, J gene, CDR3 DNA, CDR3 protein. The D gene is left open where the match is weak. Size is stated for part of the rows, as once, few or many counts, or as a class when the clone is expanded.

TRBV6-5	TRBD2	many	TRBJ2-5	TGTGCCAGCAGCGCTAGCGGGGCACGAGGGGAGACCCAGTACTTC	CASSASGARGETQYF
TRBV7-3	-	few	TRBJ2-2	TGTGCCAGCACCTCTACCCCGGGCGGCACCGGGGAGCTGTTTTTT	CASTSTPGGTGELFF
TRBV20-1	-	-	TRBJ1-5	TGCAGTGCTAGTATGGCGTCAGCCTATAGCAATCAGCCCCAGCATTTT	CSASMASAYSNQPQHF
TRBV15	-	few	TRBJ1-6	TGTGCCACCAGCGGTCGGGACTGGGGTTCACCCCTCCACTTT	CATSGRDWGSPLHF
TRBV7-9	TRBD1	few	TRBJ1-2	TGTGCCAGCAGCTTAGTTGCCGGACAGGGGGGCTATGGCTACACCTTC	CASSLVAGQGGYGYTF
TRBV6-6	TRBD1	many	TRBJ1-2	TGTGCCAGCAGTTTTCCACGGGACAGGAGGGCTAACTATGGCTACACCTTC	CASSFPRDRRANYGYTF
TRBV12-3/TRBV12-4	-	-	TRBJ2-3	TGTGCCAGCAGTTTAAGAGGCCGAACAGATGTGGAATATTTT	CASSLRGRTDVEYF
TRBV5-1	TRBD1	many	TRBJ2-1	TGCGCCAGCAGCTTTGCCGCTAGACAGGGGGGACGCAATGAGCAGTTCTTC	CASSFAARQGGRNEQFF
TRBV6-1	-	many	TRBJ1-4	TGTGCCAGTTCCGACGGACCTAATAATGAAAAACTGTTTTTT	CASSDGPNNEKLFF
TRBV9	-	many	TRBJ2-1	TGTGCCAGCAGCTCCCCCGGCAGGTCTACCTACAATGAGCAGTTCTTC	CASSSPGRSTYNEQFF
TRBV4-3	TRBD2	-	TRBJ2-1	TGCGCTAGCAGCCGCCAGACTAGCGGGAATAAGGATGAGCAGTTCTTC	CASSRQTSGNKDEQFF
TRBV19	-	-	TRBJ2-1	TGTGCCAGTAAGGGGGGCCGCTACAATGAGCAGTTCTTC	CASKGGRYNEQFF
TRBV12-3/TRBV12-4	TRBD1	-	TRBJ2-3	TGTGCCAGCAGTTTAACGGGACAGGGAGCAGATACGCAGTATTTT	CASSLTGQGADTQYF
TRBV30	-	few	TRBJ1-5	TGTGCCTGGGGAAATGGACGGGATCAGCCCCAGCATTTT	CAWGNGRDQPQHF
TRBV12-3/TRBV12-4	-	many	TRBJ2-1	TGTGCCAGCAGTCGGGAACTCGGCAATGAGCAGTTCTTC	CASSRELGNEQFF
TRBV20-1	-	many	TRBJ2-7	TGCAGTGCTAGAGATCCCGACACGATCTCCTACGAGCAGTACTTC	CSARDPDTISYEQYF
TRBV19	-	-	TRBJ1-1	TGTGCCAGTAGTATGTCAGGGATCATGAACACTGAAGCTTTCTTT	CASSMSGIMNTEAFF
TRBV5-5	-	many	TRBJ2-4	TGTGCCAGCAGCTTGGGCTCCTGGAACATTCAGTACTTC	CASSLGSWNIQYF
TRBV7-9	TRBD1	-	TRBJ2-7	TGTGCCAGCAGCTTGACAGGGGGCATTGGCGCCTACGAGCAGTACTTC	CASSLTGGIGAYEQYF
TRBV6-5	TRBD1	many	TRBJ1-2	TGTGCCAGCAGCCGTCGGGACAGGGGGTTTAACTATGGCTACACCTTC	CASSRRDRGFNYGYTF
TRBV19	-	many	TRBJ2-1	TGTGCCAGTAGTATAAGGTCCTCAGGTGAGCAGTTCTTC	CASSIRSSGEQFF
TRBV12-3/TRBV12-4	-	few	TRBJ1-1	TGTGCCAGCAGTTTAGCCGGGGGAGGGGGGATCTCTGAAGCTTTCTTT	CASSLAGGGGISEAFF
TRBV18	TRBD1	many	TRBJ1-6	TGTGCCAGCCGCCGGGACAGTCGGAATTCACCCCTCCACTTT	CASRRDSRNSPLHF
TRBV7-2	-	many	TRBJ2-1	TGTGCCAGCAGCTTACCTTCGCGGGCCAATTCCTACAATGAGCAGTTCTTC	CASSLPSRANSYNEQFF
TRBV30	TRBD1	few	TRBJ1-2	TGTGCCTGGAGTGTACAGGGGCGACAAGGCTACACCTTC	CAWSVQGRQGYTF
TRBV21-1	-	-	TRBJ2-1	TGTGCCAGCGGCAAAGAGGGGACTAGCGGACCGTTCAGCGAATACAATGAGCAGTTCTTC	CASGKEGTSGPFSEYNEQFF
TRBV7-9	-	many	TRBJ2-7	TGTGCCAGCACCCTCGACTACGAGCAGTACTTC	CASTLDYEQYF
TRBV6-5	-	-	TRBJ2-3	TGTGCCAGCAGTTACGATAGAGGTGATACGCAGTATTTT	CASSYDRGDTQYF
TRBV7-2	-	many	TRBJ2-7	TGTGCCAGCAGCTTAGGGGAGTTGTACGAGCAGTACTTC	CASSLGELYEQYF
TRBV12-3/TRBV12-4	-	-	TRBJ1-5	TGTGCCAGCAGTTTGGGCAGCCATCAGCCCCAGCATTTT	CASSLGSHQPQHF
TRBV6-5	-	-	TRBJ2-2	TGTGCCAGCAGTCCGGGCCGGACGCACACCGGGGAGCTGTTTTTT	CASSPGRTHTGELFF
TRBV2	-	-	TRBJ2-7	TGTGCCAGCAGGGGCGCAGCCTTCTCCTACGAGCAGTACTTC	CASRGAAFSYEQYF
TRBV29-1	TRBD1	-	TRBJ1-5	TGCAGCGTTGGCTCGGGACAGCCGAATCAGCCCCAGCATTTT	CSVGSGQPNQPQHF
TRBV9	TRBD2	-	TRBJ2-5	TGTGCCAGCAGCGTAGCTGTTAGGGAGGGGCGCATAGAGACCCAGTACTTC	CASSVAVREGRIETQYF
TRBV27	TRBD1	-	TRBJ2-1	TGTGCCAGCCGTGCCAAATTCCGGACAGGGAATCTCAATGAGCAGTTCTTC	CASRAKFRTGNLNEQFF
TRBV18	-	-	TRBJ1-1	TGTGCCAGCTCACCACAGGCCACTGAAGCTTTCTTT	CASSPQATEAFF
TRBV6-5	-	-	TRBJ2-7	TGTGCCAGCAGTTATAGGTTGCAGGGGCTCTACGAGCAGAACTTC	CASSYRLQGLYEQNF
TRBV5-1	-	many	TRBJ2-2	TGCGCCAGCAGCCTCTCCTATTCCACCGGGGAGCTGTTTTTT	CASSLSYSTGELFF
TRBV7-3	-	-	TRBJ2-2	TGTGCCAGCAGCCCGCGACTCACCGGGGAGCGGTTTTTT	CASSPRLTGERFF
TRBV15	-	few	TRBJ1-5	TGTGCCACCAGCAGAGAGAATCAGCCCCAGCATTTT	CATSRENQPQHF
TRBV6-5	-	-	TRBJ2-1	TGTGCCAGCAGCCGCAACAGGGTATTTCCCACAAATGAGCAGTTCTTC	CASSRNRVFPTNEQFF
TRBV29-1	-	once	TRBJ2-1	TGCAGCGTTGGAGCGGCGCTTCAAGAGACCCAGTTCTTC	CSVGAALQETQFF
TRBV5-1	-	-	TRBJ2-7	TGCGCCAGCAGCCCGTTGTCAGGGGAGACCTACGAGCAGTACTTC	CASSPLSGETYEQYF
TRBV2	TRBD2	-	TRBJ2-7	TGTGCCAGCAGCCGAACTCGGGAGGCCCAGTACTTC	CASSRTREAQYF
TRBV20-1	-	many	TRBJ1-2	TGCAGTGCTCCTAGGACCCAAATCGGCTATGGCTACACCTTC	CSAPRTQIGYGYTF
TRBV12-3/TRBV12-4	TRBD1	many	TRBJ1-2	TGTGCCAGCAAGACAGGGGCAGACTATGGCTACACCTTC	CASKTGADYGYTF